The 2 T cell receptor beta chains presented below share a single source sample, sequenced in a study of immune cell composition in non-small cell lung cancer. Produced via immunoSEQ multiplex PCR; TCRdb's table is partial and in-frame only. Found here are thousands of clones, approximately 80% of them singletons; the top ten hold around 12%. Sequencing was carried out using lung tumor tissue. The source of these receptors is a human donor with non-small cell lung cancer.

CDR3 bases: TGTGCCAGCAATGAGGGGTCTACCTACGAGCAGTACTTC. As protein: CASNEGSTYEQYF. The chain links TRBV28 to TRBJ2-7; D tentatively reads TRBD1 or TRBD2 (5 bases each). This CDR3 contains 13 residues. From germline, CDR1 is MDHEN and CDR2 SYDVKM. Trimming pared 7 bases from V and 2 bases from J, leaving 12 bases between.

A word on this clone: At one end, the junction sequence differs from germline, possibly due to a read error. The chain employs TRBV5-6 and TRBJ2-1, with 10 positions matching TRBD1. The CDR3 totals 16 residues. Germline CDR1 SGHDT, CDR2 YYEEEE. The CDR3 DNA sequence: TGTGCCAGCAGTTTGGTGGGACAGGGGTTCTACAATGAGCAGTTCTTC. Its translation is CASSLVGQGFYNEQFF.